This T cell receptor (beta chain) comes out of a study of monozygotic twins with inflammatory bowel disease (dated by TCRdb to about 2019). About the study as a whole: The full study comprised around 30 monozygotic twin pairs: nine German pairs (four IBD-concordant, five IBD-discordant) and 19 IBD-discordant Danish pairs. The search for disease-associated traits relied mainly on comparing, within discordant pairs, IBD patients with their genetically identical healthy co-twins. Each individual had, on average, about 151 000 unique TCRalpha sequences and 181 000 unique TCRbeta sequences available for analysis.

From each donor, a roughly 2.7 ml peripheral blood sample was collected into PAXgene tubes and kept at -80 degrees C. Without any T cell sorting, total RNA was extracted from whole blood using the PAXgene blood miRNA kit on an automated QIAcube. Peripheral blood from monozygotic twin pairs, either concordant or discordant for inflammatory bowel disease, underwent deep TCRalpha and TCRbeta repertoire profiling that used unique molecular barcoding. For every twin pair, smoking habits were documented, and each individual was categorised as a current, former or never smoker. What the research found in general, with its limitations: Fewer clonotypes were shared with other individuals by IBD patients than by healthy twins, most markedly in patients showing signs of disease activity. No difference in repertoire similarity was observed between concordant and discordant twins, possibly owing to limited statistical power. The analysis was unable to tell different T cell subtypes apart. TCRbeta repertoire diversity, by inverse Simpson index, was decreased in IBD patients compared with their healthy co-twins. No single strong signal or clonotype linked to IBD turned up in the results, so the idea that one exists was not supported. Differing immunosuppressive treatments among patients may have added background noise and inter-individual variability to the repertoires.

The CDR3 contains 16 residues, cysteine and phenylalanine counted. DNA was not recorded. Taken from the germline V gene (reference sequence), the CDR1 and CDR2 loops are LGHDT and YNNKEL. The library was built by means of 5' RACE. For each TCR library, 3,000 to 4,000 ng of total RNA was used. For each sample, cDNA synthesis was carried out in eight separate reactions using SMARTScribe reverse transcriptase. During cDNA synthesis, unique molecular identifiers containing a 6-nucleotide sample barcode were introduced by template switching. TCRalpha and TCRbeta cDNA was amplified by two nested PCRs of about 15 and 9 cycles, with bead purification after each PCR. Before amplification, the cDNA was treated with uracil DNA-glycosylase and purified using the QIAquick PCR purification kit. The second PCR was the step at which Illumina TruSeq-compatible adapters and sample-specific barcodes were added. Library quality and concentration were assessed using TapeStation and Qubit, and about 5 ng of each library was pooled. Sequencing of pooled libraries was carried out on an Illumina HiSeq2500 single-index Rapid Run using 2 x 100 bp reads and custom sequencing primers. Concerning the study's data processing: PCR and sequencing errors were corrected by UMI-based consensus assembly using MiGEC version 1.2.6. V(D)J alignment, clonotype assembly and CDR3 extraction were performed with MiXCR version 2.1.1. Gene usage, clonotype sharing and MAIT/NKT TCR abundance were normalised by analysing the top 1000, 10 000 and 20 000 clonotypes per sample. Diversity was computed as the inverse Simpson index with the vegan R package after downsampling to 27 000 UMIs. Paired Mann-Whitney U tests were applied to discordant twin pairs, and Benjamini-Hochberg correction was used for multiple testing. Each entry corresponds to one CDR3 protein sequence from reads that TCRdb reprocessed, and DNA is not given. Here the V and J calls rest on TCRdb's processing, not on the authors' analysis. The table of this sample itemizes 200,000 to 250,000 distinct CDR3 sequences. Of the sample, about 8% is held by the ten largest clones.

A word on this clonotype: Its antigen is unknown.

The sequence joins TRBV3-1 to TRBJ2-1; as DNA is missing, the TRBD2 call by TCRdb cannot be tested. The TCR was taken from a human donor with ulcerative colitis or Crohn's disease, or a healthy co-twin of an affected twin (not recorded which). Sequencing was done on a sample of blood. CDR3 protein: CASSLAGGSGNGEQFF.